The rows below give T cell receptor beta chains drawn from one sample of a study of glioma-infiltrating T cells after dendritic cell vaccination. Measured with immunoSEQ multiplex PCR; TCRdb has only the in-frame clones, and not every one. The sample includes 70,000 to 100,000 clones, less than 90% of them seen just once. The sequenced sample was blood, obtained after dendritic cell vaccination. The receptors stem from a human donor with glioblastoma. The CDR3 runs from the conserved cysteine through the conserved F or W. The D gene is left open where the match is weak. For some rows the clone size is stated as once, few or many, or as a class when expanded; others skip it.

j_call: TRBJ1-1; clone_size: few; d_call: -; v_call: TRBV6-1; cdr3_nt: TGTGCCAGCAGGATTAACTGGAGGACTGAAGCTTTCTTT; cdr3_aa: CASRINWRTEAFF
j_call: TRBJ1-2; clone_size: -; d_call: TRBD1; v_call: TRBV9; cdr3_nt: TGTGCCAGCAGCGTAGCTTTAGGGGCAGGGGGCGATCTAGTTGGCTACACCTTC; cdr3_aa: CASSVALGAGGDLVGYTF
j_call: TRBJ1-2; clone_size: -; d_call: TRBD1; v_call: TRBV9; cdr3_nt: TGTGCCAGCAGCGTAACGTCCGGGACAGGGGGCGGCTACACCTTC; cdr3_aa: CASSVTSGTGGGYTF
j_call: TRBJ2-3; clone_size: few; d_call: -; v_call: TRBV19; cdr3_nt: TGTGCCAGTAGTAAGAGCGCTGAAAGCACAGATACGCAGTATTTT; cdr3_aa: CASSKSAESTDTQYF
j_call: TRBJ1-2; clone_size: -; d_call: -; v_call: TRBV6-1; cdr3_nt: TGTGCCAGCAGTGAGAACAGGCGGATAAACTATGGCTACACCTTC; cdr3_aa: CASSENRRINYGYTF
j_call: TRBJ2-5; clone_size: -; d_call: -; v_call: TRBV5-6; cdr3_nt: TGTGCCAGCAGCGTAGACAGGCGGCAAGAGACCCAGTACTTC; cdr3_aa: CASSVDRRQETQYF
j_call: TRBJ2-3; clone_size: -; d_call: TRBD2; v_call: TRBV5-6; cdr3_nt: TGTGCCAGCAGCCCGCGGGGGGCAGGAGGTGGCACAGATACGCAGTATTTT; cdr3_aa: CASSPRGAGGGTDTQYF
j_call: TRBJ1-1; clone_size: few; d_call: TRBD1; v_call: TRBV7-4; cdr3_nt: TGTGCCAGCAGCCAGGGACAGGAGAACACTGAAGCTTTCTTT; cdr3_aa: CASSQGQENTEAFF
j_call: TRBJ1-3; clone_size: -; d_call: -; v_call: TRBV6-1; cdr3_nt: TGTGCCAGCATCCCTCGAGGCGGGGGCCGAAACACCATATATTTT; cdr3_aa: CASIPRGGGRNTIYF
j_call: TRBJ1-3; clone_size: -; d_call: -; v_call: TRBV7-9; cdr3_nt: TGTGCCAGCAGCCCCCTTTGGCAGGGGAGAAACACCATATATTTT; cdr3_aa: CASSPLWQGRNTIYF
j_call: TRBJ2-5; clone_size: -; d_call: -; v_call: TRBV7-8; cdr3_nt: TGTGCCAGCAGCCAGGGGGAGACCCAGTACTTC; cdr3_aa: CASSQGETQYF
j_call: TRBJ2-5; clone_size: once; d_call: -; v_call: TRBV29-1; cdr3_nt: TGCAGCGTTTTGGTCGCGGAGACCCAGTACTTC; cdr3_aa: CSVLVAETQYF
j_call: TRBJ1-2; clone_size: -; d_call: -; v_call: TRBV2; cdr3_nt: TGTGCCAGCAGTTCTCTATATGGCTACACCTTC; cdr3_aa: CASSSLYGYTF
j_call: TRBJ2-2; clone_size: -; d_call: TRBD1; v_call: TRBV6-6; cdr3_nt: TGTGCCAGCAGTTCCGACGACAGGGCAAACACCGGGGAGCTGTTTTTT; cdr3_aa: CASSSDDRANTGELFF
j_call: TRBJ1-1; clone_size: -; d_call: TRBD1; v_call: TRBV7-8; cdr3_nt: TGTGCCAGCAGCTTAGAGGGACAGGGGAGGAACACTGAAGCTTTCTTT; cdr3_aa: CASSLEGQGRNTEAFF
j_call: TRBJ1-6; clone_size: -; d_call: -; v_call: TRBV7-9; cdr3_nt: TGTGCCAGCAGCCCCTCTGGGGGGGCTGATTCACCCCTCCACTTT; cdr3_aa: CASSPSGGADSPLHF
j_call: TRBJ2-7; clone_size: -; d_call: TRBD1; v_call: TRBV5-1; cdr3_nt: TGCGCCAGCAGTCCGGGACAGGCGACCTACGAGCAGTACTTC; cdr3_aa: CASSPGQATYEQYF
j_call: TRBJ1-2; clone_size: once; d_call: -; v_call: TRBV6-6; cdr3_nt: TGTGCCAGCAGTGTGACAGGTGTAGACTATGGCTACACCTTC; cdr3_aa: CASSVTGVDYGYTF
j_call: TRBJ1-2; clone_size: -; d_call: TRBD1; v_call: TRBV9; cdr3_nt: TGTGCCAGCAGCGTAGGCGGGACAGGGAGCTATGGCTACACCTTC; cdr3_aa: CASSVGGTGSYGYTF
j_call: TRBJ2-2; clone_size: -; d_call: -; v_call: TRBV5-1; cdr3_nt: TGCGCCAGCAGATGGGGCACCCAGAACACCGGGGAGCTGTTTTTT; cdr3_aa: CASRWGTQNTGELFF
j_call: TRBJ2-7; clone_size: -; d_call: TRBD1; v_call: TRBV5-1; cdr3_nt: TGCGCCAGCAGCTTGGAAGGGGGCACCGCCTACGAGCAGTACTTC; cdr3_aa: CASSLEGGTAYEQYF
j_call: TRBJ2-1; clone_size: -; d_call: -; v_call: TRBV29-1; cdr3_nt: TGCAGCGTTGAAGCACCCCCTCGGAATGAGCAGTTCTTC; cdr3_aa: CSVEAPPRNEQFF
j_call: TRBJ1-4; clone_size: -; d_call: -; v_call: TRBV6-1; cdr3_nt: TGTGCCAGCAGTGTGGACACCTGGTTCGAAAAACTGTTTTTT; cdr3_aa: CASSVDTWFEKLFF
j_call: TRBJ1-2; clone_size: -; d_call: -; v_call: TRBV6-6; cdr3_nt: TGTGCCAGCAGTTACGCAACAGGGTGGCATGGCTACACCTTC; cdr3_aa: CASSYATGWHGYTF
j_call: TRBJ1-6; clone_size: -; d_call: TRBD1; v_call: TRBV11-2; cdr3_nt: TGTGCCAGCAGCGAGGACAGGCTTCGGGGGACACCCCTCCACTTT; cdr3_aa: CASSEDRLRGTPLHF
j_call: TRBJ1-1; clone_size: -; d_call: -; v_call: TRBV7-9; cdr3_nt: TGTGCCAGCAGCTTAGATGCGGTAGCTTTCTTT; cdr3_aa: CASSLDAVAFF
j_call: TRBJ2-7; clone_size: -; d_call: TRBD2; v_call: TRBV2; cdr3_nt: TGTGCCAGCAGTGGTTCGGGGGGGATCTACGAGCAGTACTTC; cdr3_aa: CASSGSGGIYEQYF
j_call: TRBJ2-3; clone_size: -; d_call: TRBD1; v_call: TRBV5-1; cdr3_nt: TGCGCCAGCGGGACAGGGCAGAGGGACGATACGCAGTATTTT; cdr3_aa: CASGTGQRDDTQYF
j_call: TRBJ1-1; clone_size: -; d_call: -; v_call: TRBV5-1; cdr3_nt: TGCGCCAGCAGCCCCCATGACTCCTCGAACACTGAAGCTTTCTTT; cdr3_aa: CASSPHDSSNTEAFF
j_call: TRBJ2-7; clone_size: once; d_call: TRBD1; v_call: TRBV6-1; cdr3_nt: TGTGCCAGCAGGACCGGCCCAGGGGGCTACGAGCAGTACTTC; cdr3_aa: CASRTGPGGYEQYF
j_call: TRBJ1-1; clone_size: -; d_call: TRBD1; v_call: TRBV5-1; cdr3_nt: TGCGCCAGCAGCTTCTCCGCGACAGGGCGGGAAGCTTTCTTT; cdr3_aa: CASSFSATGREAFF
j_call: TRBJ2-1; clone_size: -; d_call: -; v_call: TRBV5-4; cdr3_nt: TGTGCCAGCAGCATTGGCAGTCCGGAGTACAATGAGCAGTTCTTC; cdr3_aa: CASSIGSPEYNEQFF
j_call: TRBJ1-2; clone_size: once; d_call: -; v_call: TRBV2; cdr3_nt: TGTGCCAGCATGGGGGGGGATAACTATGGCTACACCTTC; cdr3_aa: CASMGGDNYGYTF
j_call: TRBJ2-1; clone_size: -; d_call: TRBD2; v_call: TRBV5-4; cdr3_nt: TGTGCCAGCAGCTCCCTAGCGGGGACTTACAATGAGCAGTTCTTC; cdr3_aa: CASSSLAGTYNEQFF
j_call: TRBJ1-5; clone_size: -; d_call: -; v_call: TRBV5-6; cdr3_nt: TGTGCCAGCAGCTTGTTAGTAAGCAATCAGCCCCAGCATTTT; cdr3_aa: CASSLLVSNQPQHF
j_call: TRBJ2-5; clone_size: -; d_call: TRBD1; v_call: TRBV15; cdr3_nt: TGTGCCACCAGCCTGGACAGGGGTCAAGAGACCCAGTACTTC; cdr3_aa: CATSLDRGQETQYF
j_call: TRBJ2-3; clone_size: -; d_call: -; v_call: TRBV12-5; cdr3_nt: TGTGCTAGTGGTGAGACAGATACGCAGTATTTT; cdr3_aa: CASGETDTQYF
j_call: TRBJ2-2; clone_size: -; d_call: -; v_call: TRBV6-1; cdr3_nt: TGTGCCAGCAGGCTTCGGGGAATCGGGGAGCTGTTTTTT; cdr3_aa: CASRLRGIGELFF
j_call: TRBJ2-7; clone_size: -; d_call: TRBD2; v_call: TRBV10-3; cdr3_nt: TGTGCCATCAGTGAAGCGGGGGGCACCGAGCAGTACTTC; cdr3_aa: CAISEAGGTEQYF
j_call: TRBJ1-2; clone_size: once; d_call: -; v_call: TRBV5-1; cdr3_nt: TGCGCCAGCAGCTCCGGCAGGGCGAACGGCTACACCTTC; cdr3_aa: CASSSGRANGYTF
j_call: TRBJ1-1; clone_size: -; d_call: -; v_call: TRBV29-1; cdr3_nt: TGCAGCGTGAGGGCCGGGGGGAACACTGAAGCTTTCTTT; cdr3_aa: CSVRAGGNTEAFF
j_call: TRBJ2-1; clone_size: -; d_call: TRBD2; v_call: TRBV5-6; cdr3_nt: TGTGCCAGCAGCTTGACGACTAGCGTTTACAATGAGCAGTTCTTC; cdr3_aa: CASSLTTSVYNEQFF
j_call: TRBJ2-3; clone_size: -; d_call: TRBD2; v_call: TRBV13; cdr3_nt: TGTGCCAGCAGCTCGAGGACTAGCGGACCTAGCACAGATACGCAGTATTTT; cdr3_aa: CASSSRTSGPSTDTQYF
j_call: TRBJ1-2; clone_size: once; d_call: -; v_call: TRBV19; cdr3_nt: TGTGCCAGTAGTATCTTGCTAAACTATGGCTACACCTTC; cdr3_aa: CASSILLNYGYTF
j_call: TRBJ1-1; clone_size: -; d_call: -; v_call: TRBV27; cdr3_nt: TGTGCCAGCAGCGACCGGGAGGGGCGGATTGAAGCTTTCTTT; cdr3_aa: CASSDREGRIEAFF
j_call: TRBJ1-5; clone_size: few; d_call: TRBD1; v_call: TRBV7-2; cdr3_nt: TGTGCCAGCAGCCCACAGGGGAGCAATCAGCCCCAGCATTTT; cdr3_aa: CASSPQGSNQPQHF
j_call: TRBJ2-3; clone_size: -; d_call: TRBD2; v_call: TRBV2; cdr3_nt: TGTGCCAGCAGAAGACTAGCGGGGGGCCCAGATACGCAGTATTTT; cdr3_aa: CASRRLAGGPDTQYF
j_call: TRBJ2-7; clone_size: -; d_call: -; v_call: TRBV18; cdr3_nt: TGTGCCAGCTCACCGCAACCGGACAGCTACGAGCAGTACTTC; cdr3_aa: CASSPQPDSYEQYF
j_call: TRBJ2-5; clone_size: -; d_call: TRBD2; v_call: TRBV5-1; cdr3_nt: TGCGCCAGCAGCTTGTTACGGGGGGTAGGAGAGACCCAGTACTTC; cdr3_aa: CASSLLRGVGETQYF
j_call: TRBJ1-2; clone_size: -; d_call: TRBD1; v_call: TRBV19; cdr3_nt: TGTGCCAGTAGTAAGCAAACCGGGACAGGGAGAGCGGGCTACACCTTC; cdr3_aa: CASSKQTGTGRAGYTF
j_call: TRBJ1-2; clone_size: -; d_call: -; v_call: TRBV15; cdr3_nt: TGTGCCACCAGCAGAGATGGAGGACAGAGAATTTACTATGGCTACACCTTC; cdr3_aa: CATSRDGGQRIYYGYTF
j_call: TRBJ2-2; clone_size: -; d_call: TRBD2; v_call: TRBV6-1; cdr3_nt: TGTGCCAGCAGTGTAGCTAGCGGGGGGAACACCGGGGAGCTGTTTTTT; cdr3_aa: CASSVASGGNTGELFF
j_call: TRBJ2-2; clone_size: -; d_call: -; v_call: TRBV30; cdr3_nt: TGTGCCTGGAGTAAGACTCCGAACACCGGGGAGCTGTTTTTT; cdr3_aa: CAWSKTPNTGELFF
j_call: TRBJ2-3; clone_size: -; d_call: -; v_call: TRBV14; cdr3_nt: TGTGCCAGCAGCCCTAGATTACATACGCAGTATTTT; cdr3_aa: CASSPRLHTQYF
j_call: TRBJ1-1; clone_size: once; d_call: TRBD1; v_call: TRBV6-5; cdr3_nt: TGTGCCAGCAACTACAGGGGGGACACTGAAGCTTTCTTT; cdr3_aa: CASNYRGDTEAFF
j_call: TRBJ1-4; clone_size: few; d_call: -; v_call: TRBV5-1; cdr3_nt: TGCGCCAGCAGCTTTCAGGGTCCTGAAAAACTGTTTTTT; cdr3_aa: CASSFQGPEKLFF
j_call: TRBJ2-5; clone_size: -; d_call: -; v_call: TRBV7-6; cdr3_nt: TGTGCCAGCAAGGGAGAGTTGGAGACCCAGTACTTC; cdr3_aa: CASKGELETQYF
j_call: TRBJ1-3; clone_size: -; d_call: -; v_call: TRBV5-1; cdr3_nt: TGCGCCAGCAGCTTGGGGCTAGCGGGGGCCTCCTCTGGAAACACCATATATTTT; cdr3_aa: CASSLGLAGASSGNTIYF